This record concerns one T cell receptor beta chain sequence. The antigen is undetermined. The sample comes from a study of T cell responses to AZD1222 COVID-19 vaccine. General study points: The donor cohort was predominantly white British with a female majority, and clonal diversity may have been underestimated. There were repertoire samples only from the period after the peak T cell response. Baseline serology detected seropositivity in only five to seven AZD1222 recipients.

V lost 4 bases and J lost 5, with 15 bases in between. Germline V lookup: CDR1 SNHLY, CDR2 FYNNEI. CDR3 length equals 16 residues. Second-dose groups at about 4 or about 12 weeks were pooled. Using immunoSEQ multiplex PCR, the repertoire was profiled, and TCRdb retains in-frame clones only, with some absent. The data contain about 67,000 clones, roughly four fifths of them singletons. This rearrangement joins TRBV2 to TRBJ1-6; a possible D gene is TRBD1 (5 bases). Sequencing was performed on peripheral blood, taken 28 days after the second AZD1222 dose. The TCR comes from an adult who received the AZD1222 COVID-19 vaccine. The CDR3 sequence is CASSGRGALDNSPLHF. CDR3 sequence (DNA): TGTGCCAGCAGTGGTCGAGGGGCGTTGGATAATTCACCCCTCCACTTT. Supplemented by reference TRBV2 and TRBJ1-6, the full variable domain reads EPEVTQTPSHQVTQMGQEVILRCVPISNHLYFYWYRQILGQKVEFLVSFYNNEISEKSEIFDDQFSVERPDGSNFTLKIRSTKLEDSAMYFCASSGRGALDNSPLHFGNGTRLTVT.